The T cell receptor (beta chain) under discussion was sequenced for a study of blood T cell repertoires in COVID-19. At the level of the study: T cells, B-cell-depleted T cells, or PBMCs supplied cDNA or gDNA.

The participants were between roughly 18 and 100 years old and came from about two dozen US areas. Repertoires were generated with immunoSEQ multiplex PCR, while TCRdb's copy carries only in-frame clones and drops some. The repertoire holds about 190,000 clones, with approximately 84% as singletons. V lost 5 bases to trimming and J lost 2 bases, with 10 bases between them. The CDR3 is 15 residues long. The germline CDR1 and CDR2 sequences are SGHTA and FQGTGA. Sequencing input: PBMCs or T cells enriched from blood (not recorded which). The chain uses TRBV7-3 and TRBJ1-6, with D maybe TRBD1 (6 bases). The sequence was obtained from a young woman who had recovered from COVID-19. CDR3 sequence: CASSLGQTYNSPLHF. In DNA, the CDR3 is TGTGCCAGCAGCCTAGGACAGACCTATAATTCACCCCTCCACTTT.